The next 5 T cell receptor beta chains were all read from a single sample in a study of shared clonotypes between healthy human individuals. The repertoire was sequenced with immunoSEQ multiplex PCR; TCRdb's copy has only in-frame clones and lacks some. The sample contains some 2.4 million clones, roughly 93% of which appear only once. Sequenced material: naive CD4+ T cells from PBMCs. The subset here: CD45RA+ positively selected. These receptors were obtained from a man aged 18 to 35 in good health. Some clones in this sample may be carry-over from other donors' samples.

V is TRBV11-1 and J is TRBJ2-4; a possible D gene is TRBD1 (5 bases). The germline V gene encodes CDR1 SGHAT and CDR2 FQDESV (reference sequence). Between the trimmed V and J ends, which lost 1 base and 12 bases, there was a span of 16 bases. There are 14 residues in the CDR3. The CDR3 DNA reads TGTGCCAGCAGCTTAGGGACAACAGCTGCACCTCAGTACTTC. Its protein product is CASSLGTTAAPQYF.

V and J are TRBV5-8 and TRBJ1-2, with TRBD1 matching 10 bases. The CDR3 has 15 residues. Germline V gene lookup returns CDR1 SGHTS and CDR2 YDEGEE. Trimming removed 4 bases from V and 4 bases from J; junction bases left unmatched: 7. The CDR3: CASSNRDRGFYGYTF. The CDR3 DNA is TGTGCCAGCAGCAATCGGGACAGGGGTTTCTATGGCTACACCTTC.

There are a few counts of this clone. The same CDR3 arises from other DNA sequences in this sample as well. The chain has TRBV5-1 and TRBJ2-7, with D possibly TRBD1 on 5 matching bases. The CDR3 contains 13 residues. Germline values: CDR1 SGHRS, CDR2 YFSETQ. Between the trimmed V and J ends, which lost 0 bases and 3 bases, there was a span of 7 bases. CDR3 coding DNA: TGCGCCAGCAGCTTGGGACAGATCTACGAGCAGTACTTC. Translation: CASSLGQIYEQYF.

The J gene is TRBJ2-7, the V gene TRBV7-2, with a possible D match to TRBD2 (7 bases). The germline V gene encodes CDR1 SGHTA and CDR2 FQGNSA. This CDR3 is built from 15 residues. V lost 2 bases, J lost 5 bases, and 16 bases lay in between. The CDR3 spells CASSLRVRGGDEQYF. DNA for the CDR3: TGTGCCAGCAGCTTAAGGGTCAGGGGAGGGGACGAGCAGTACTTC.

This chain links TRBV4-3 with TRBJ1-6; no firm D call. CDR1 and CDR2 from the germline V gene are LGHNA and YSLEER. Trimming cost V 3 bases and J 0 bases, with 9 bases left between them. This CDR3 is 16 amino acids long. Here the CDR3 DNA reads TGCGCCAGCAGCCAGCAAAGGAGCTCCTATAATTCACCCCTCCACTTT. The encoded protein is CASSQQRSSYNSPLHF.